This T cell receptor beta chain stems from a study of CD8 T cells in Susac syndrome. Random hexamers primed reverse transcription of about 0.5 to 1 ug RNA. TCRdb passed the immunoSEQ multiplex PCR reads through MiXCR, listing each CDR3 protein once. Here the sample spans 150,000 to 200,000 distinct CDR3 sequences, roughly 95% being singletons. Negative isolation was used for CD8+ and CD4+ T cells, and FACS enrichment was applied to TEMRA cells. There are 13 residues in the CDR3. Germline V CDR1 and CDR2: SGHTA, FQGNSA. V lost 2 bases and J lost 4, with 6 bases in between. The V gene is TRBV7-2, the J gene TRBJ2-1; D gene ambiguous. This clonotype was obtained from a human donor with Susac syndrome. Sequencing used CD4+ T cells from PBMCs. For the CDR3, the DNA is TGTGCCAGCAGCTTAAATGAGTACAATGAGCAGTTCTTC. Its protein product is CASSLNEYNEQFF. The variable domain in full, completed from reference TRBV7-2 and TRBJ2-1, reads GAGVSQSPSNKVTEKGKDVELRCDPISGHTALYWYRQSLGQGLEFLIYFQGNSAPDKSGLPSDRFSAERTGGSVSTLTIQRTQQEDSAVYLCASSLNEYNEQFFGPGTRLTVL.